This T cell receptor beta chain comes out of a study of T cell responses to AZD1222 COVID-19 vaccine. Regarding the study as a whole: Nearly half of spike-specific TCRs reportedly target unmutated variant regions.

V dropped 6 bases and J dropped 2; count of bases not matched to a gene: 17. Germline CDR1 reads SEHNR; CDR2 reads FQNEAQ (reference sequence). The CDR3 totals 19 residues. In regard to this clone: Its target is unknown.

The method was immunoSEQ multiplex PCR; TCRdb's version includes in-frame clones alone and lacks a portion of them. The sample includes 130,000 or so clones, 90% of them seen just once. Here the sequenced sample was peripheral blood, taken 28 days after the second dose of the MenACWY control vaccine. This chain connects TRBV7-9 to TRBJ1-5; 9 bases map to TRBD1. The source is an adult who received the MenACWY meningococcal vaccine as a control. CDR3 region: CASRHTDRGLEWGNQPQHF. In nucleotides, the CDR3 is TGTGCCAGCAGACACACGGACAGGGGACTTGAGTGGGGCAATCAGCCCCAGCATTTT.